The rows below give T cell receptor beta chains drawn from one sample of a study of T cell responses to AZD1222 COVID-19 vaccine. Libraries were prepared by immunoSEQ multiplex PCR; TCRdb keeps only in-frame clonotypes and omits some of them. The data contain about 130,000 clones, about 86% of them singletons. This sample comprised peripheral blood, obtained on day 0 of AZD1222 vaccination. The receptors derive from an adult in good health. CDR3s leave out the opening cysteine and the closing phenylalanine or tryptophan.

j_call v_call cdr3_aa
TRBJ2-7 TRBV4-3 ASSQGTSYEQY
TRBJ1-2 TRBV24-1 ATSETAAYGYT
TRBJ1-1 TRBV19 ASSLGLLNTEAF
TRBJ2-7 TRBV5-1 ASSAGTGTYEQY
TRBJ1-2 TRBV9 ASSPWTDPIYGYT
TRBJ1-1 TRBV2 ASSGFGTTEAF
TRBJ2-3 TRBV30 AWSSGTSGSEDTQY
TRBJ2-5 TRBV9 ASSVGQGGETQY
TRBJ1-1 TRBV19 ASRAGVNTEAF
TRBJ1-6 TRBV5-4 ASSLSTGTENSPLH
TRBJ2-7 TRBV2 ASSEISESSYEQY
TRBJ1-4 TRBV6-1 ASSESQERKLF
TRBJ1-2 TRBV7-2 ASSLGPGGYT
TRBJ2-1 TRBV19 ASSGGRGYNEQF
TRBJ2-7 TRBV4-1 ASSRGSGQAIFYEQY
TRBJ2-1 TRBV24-1 ATSDLWPSSYNEQF
TRBJ1-6 TRBV11-1 ASRAPRGRSLH
TRBJ1-2 TRBV10-1 ASSGQDGYT
TRBJ2-1 TRBV29-1 SVVPGLGNEQF
TRBJ2-7 TRBV5-1 ASSLGGREQY
TRBJ2-5 TRBV7-7 ASSLGTGETQY
TRBJ1-6 TRBV28 ASSMDRAPSPLH
TRBJ2-1 TRBV28 ASNFGENEQF
TRBJ1-2 TRBV7-6 ASSSYTGANYGYT
TRBJ2-2 TRBV27 ASSFRGDAGELF
TRBJ1-1 TRBV2 ASIGQQKYEAF
TRBJ2-1 TRBV7-2 ASTRIGGSSYNEQF
TRBJ2-5 TRBV7-9 ASSLEAGGETQY